The 19 T cell receptor beta chains below all came from one sample that was sequenced in a study of prognosis after radiotherapy for stage I lung cancer. Starting from genomic DNA, TCR beta CDR3 was amplified through two-round multiplex PCR. Round-one PCR had primers specific to each TRBV and TRBJ gene. TCRdb re-derived calls from the multiplex PCR reads in MiXCR, one entry per CDR3 protein. In the table there are some 15,000 distinct CDR3 sequences, about 60% of which are singletons. The sequences come from PBMCs, collected before or after stereotactic body radiation therapy (not recorded which). These receptors were obtained from a donor aged 50 or older with non-small cell lung cancer.

This chain links TRBV5-6 with TRBJ2-7; TRBD1 might be the D (6 bases). Germline V CDR1 and CDR2: SGHDT, YYEEEE. There are 14 residues in the CDR3. V was pared by 1 base and J by 2 bases, with 10 bases between. The CDR3 loop is CASSLMPGAYEQYF. Here the CDR3 DNA reads TGTGCCAGCAGCTTGATGCCAGGGGCCTACGAGCAGTACTTC.

Within the sample, this clonotype is medium-sized. DNA for the CDR3: TGTGCCAGCAGAGTCCTTCGGACAGGGGGCAGCGAGCAGTACTTC. This codes for CASRVLRTGGSEQYF. This chain joins TRBV28 and TRBJ2-7, with TRBD1 matching over 11 bases. Losses at the gene ends were 6 bases for V and 6 bases for J; bases not matched to a gene: 10. CDR3 length equals 15 residues. Germline CDR1 MDHEN, CDR2 SYDVKM.

This clonotype is medium-sized (0.01 to 0.1%). This sequence joins TRBV11-3 and TRBJ1-1; D not resolved. The ends were cut back, 0 bases at V and 0 bases at J, with 8 bases in the middle. Germline V CDR1 and CDR2: SGHNT, YENEEA. The CDR3 has 15 amino acids. The CDR3 bases are TGTGCCAGCAGCTTAGAGGGTCGGATGAACACTGAAGCTTTCTTT. This codes for CASSLEGRMNTEAFF.

This chain uses TRBV11-1 with TRBJ2-7; TRBD2 agrees at 8 bases. The CDR3 consists of 13 residues. Germline V gives CDR1 SGHAT, CDR2 FQDESV (reference sequence). The V and J ends lost 3 bases and 3 bases, in that order; junction bases with no gene match: 1. CDR3 sequence: CASSFGGVYEQYF. In DNA form, the CDR3 reads TGTGCCAGCAGCTTCGGGGGGGTCTACGAGCAGTACTTC.

As regards this clonotype: The CDR3 end shows no conserved phenylalanine or tryptophan, and so a read error is likely. The chain joins TRBV28 to TRBJ1-2; weak D call: TRBD1 (6 bases). Per the germline V gene, CDR1 is MDHEN and CDR2 is SYDVKM. The CDR3 is 12 amino acids. The CDR3 sequence is CAISSRGYGYTS. CDR3 nucleotides: TGTGCCATCAGTTCCAGGGGCTATGGCTACACCTCC.

The V gene is TRBV6-4, the J gene TRBJ2-2; possibly TRBD1 or TRBD2 for D (6 bases each). Germline lookup yields CDR1 MRHNA and CDR2 SNTAGT. Deletions cut 5 bases from V and 6 bases from J, with 13 bases between. The CDR3 spans 14 residues. The CDR3 DNA reads as TGTGCCAGCAGTCCAGACGGGGGCTCCGGGGAGCTGTTTTTT. It translates to CASSPDGGSGELFF.

The sample holds many counts of this clonotype. The rearrangement joins TRBV7-9 to TRBJ2-5; 7 nucleotides agree with TRBD1. Germline V lookup: CDR1 SEHNR, CDR2 FQNEAQ (reference sequence). The J segment lost 2 bases and the V segment lost 6 bases, leaving 6 bases of the junction unmatched. There are 14 residues in the CDR3. The CDR3 reads CASSPGTAQETQYF. The DNA for the CDR3 is TGTGCCAGCAGTCCGGGGACAGCACAAGAGACCCAGTACTTC. Full variable domain (rest looked up from reference TRBV7-9 and TRBJ2-5): DTGVSQNPRHKITKRGQNVTFRCDPISEHNRLYWYRQTLGQGPEFLTYFQNEAQLEKSRLLSDRFSAERPKGSFSTLEIQRTEQGDSAMYLCASSPGTAQETQYFGPGTRLLVL.

The CDR3 DNA reads TGTGCCAGCAGCTCACTAACAGGCACAGATACGCAGTATTTT. This encodes CASSSLTGTDTQYF. The chain carries TRBV19 and TRBJ2-3; no firm D call. The CDR3 runs 14 residues. Per the germline V gene, CDR1 is LNHDA and CDR2 is SQIVND (reference sequence). V lost 9 bases, J lost 1 base, and 14 bases lay in between.

As concerns this clonotype: A single base is all that separates this from a far larger clone, so a read error is likely. This chain links TRBV6-5 with TRBJ2-5, with D possibly matching TRBD1 (6 bases). Germline assignment: CDR1 MNHEY and CDR2 SVGAGI. The CDR3 sequence is 14 residues long. In nucleotides, the CDR3 is TGTGCCAGCAGTTCTAACAGGGTGCAAGAGACCAAGTACTTC. Its protein is CASSSNRVQETKYF.

This clonotype was detected ten times or more. The chain combines TRBV4-1 with TRBJ1-4; 11 nucleotides match TRBD1. In germline, CDR1 is MGHRA, CDR2 YSYEKL. Germline trimming cut 0 bases from V and 7 bases from J; bases unmatched to any gene: 1. The CDR3 covers 15 residues. The CDR3 loop reads CASSQDGTGGEKLFF. The CDR3 nucleotides are TGCGCCAGCAGCCAAGATGGGACAGGGGGTGAAAAACTGTTTTTT.

This clonotype was counted many times. The chain uses TRBV27 and TRBJ1-4; maybe TRBD1 (5 bases). This CDR3 comprises 15 residues. The germline V and J ends were trimmed by 5 bases and 8 bases, with 18 bases remaining between them. From germline, CDR1 is MNHEY and CDR2 SMNVEV (reference sequence). This chain's CDR3 is CASSPGTVSGEKLFF. CDR3 coding DNA: TGTGCCAGCAGTCCAGGGACGGTCAGCGGGGAAAAACTGTTTTTT.

V gene TRBV6-1 combines with J gene TRBJ2-7; D is unclear. This CDR3 contains 14 residues. From germline, CDR1 is MNHNS and CDR2 SASEGT. V shed 5 bases and J shed 2 bases, with 13 bases lying between them. The CDR3, as DNA: TGTGCCAGCAGTACCGATTCCTGGGCCTACGAGCAGTACTTC. The encoded protein is CASSTDSWAYEQYF.

This clonotype was detected many times. The chain couples TRBV6-1 to TRBJ2-7; D unresolved. Germline assignment: CDR1 MNHNS and CDR2 SASEGT. The length of the CDR3 is 12 residues. V was pared by 6 bases and J by 1 base, with 7 bases between. The CDR3 here is CASRSDSYEQYF. The DNA for the CDR3 is TGTGCCAGCAGATCCGATTCCTACGAGCAGTACTTC.

Points on this clonotype: A read error is likely here: a far larger clone is one base away. V is TRBV6-4 and J is TRBJ2-2, with 14 bases that match TRBD2. The CDR3 spans 15 residues. The V gene's germline CDR1 is MRHNA and CDR2 SNTAGT. The CDR3 here is CATGLAGVMAGDLFF. CDR3 bases: TGTGCCACGGGACTAGCGGGAGTTATGGCCGGGGATCTGTTTTTT.

As for this clonotype: Since a far larger clone is one base different, this is likely a read error. The V gene is TRBV6-4, the J gene TRBJ2-3; D is perhaps TRBD1 or TRBD2 (6 bases each). CDR3 size: 12 residues. Germline loops: CDR1 MRHNA, CDR2 SNTAGT. CDR3: CGSSPQGGTQYF. The CDR3 DNA sequence: TGTGGCAGCAGCCCACAGGGAGGTACGCAGTATTTT.

This rearrangement joins TRBV3-1 to TRBJ2-3, with 7 bases identical to TRBD2. V trimming: 8 bases; J trimming: 8 bases; junction bases outside the gene matches: 7. CDR3 length equals 12 residues. Germline CDR1 and CDR2: LGHDT and YNNKEL (reference sequence). The CDR3 DNA reads TGTGCCAGCGCCGCGGGGGTTAGTACGCAGTATTTT. This encodes CASAAGVSTQYF.

This clonotype is medium-sized (0.01 to 0.1%). In DNA form, the CDR3 reads TGTGCCAGCAGGCCCAGGGGGCTATTACAAGGCTACACCTTC. It encodes CASRPRGLLQGYTF. The chain couples TRBV6-4 to TRBJ1-2; TRBD1 matches at 8 bases. This CDR3 has 14 residues. J lost 8 bases, V lost 6 bases, and 11 bases had no gene match. The germline V gene encodes CDR1 MRHNA and CDR2 SNTAGT.

This clonotype was counted many times. Being one base from a much bigger clone, this may be a read error. The gene calls are TRBV6-1 and TRBJ2-7; 7 nucleotides agree with TRBD1. Unmatched junction bases numbered 9, after V lost 6 bases and J lost 1 base. The CDR3 is made up of 15 amino acids. Germline V lookup: CDR1 MNHNS, CDR2 SASEGT. Written as DNA, the CDR3 is TGTGCCAGCAGACGGACCGGGACAGCGTCCTACGAGCAGTACTTC. This translates into CASRRTGTASYEQYF.

By frequency in the sample, this clonotype is medium-sized. The chain is built from TRBV18 and TRBJ1-2; 11 bases line up with TRBD1. Germline loops: CDR1 KGHSH, CDR2 LQKENI. The CDR3 spans 16 residues. The junction had 5 bases not matched to a gene; V was cut back by 3 bases and J by 2 bases. CDR3 sequence reads: CASSPQGTGGNYGYTF. In DNA form, the CDR3 reads TGTGCCAGCTCACCGCAAGGGACAGGGGGAAACTATGGCTACACCTTC.